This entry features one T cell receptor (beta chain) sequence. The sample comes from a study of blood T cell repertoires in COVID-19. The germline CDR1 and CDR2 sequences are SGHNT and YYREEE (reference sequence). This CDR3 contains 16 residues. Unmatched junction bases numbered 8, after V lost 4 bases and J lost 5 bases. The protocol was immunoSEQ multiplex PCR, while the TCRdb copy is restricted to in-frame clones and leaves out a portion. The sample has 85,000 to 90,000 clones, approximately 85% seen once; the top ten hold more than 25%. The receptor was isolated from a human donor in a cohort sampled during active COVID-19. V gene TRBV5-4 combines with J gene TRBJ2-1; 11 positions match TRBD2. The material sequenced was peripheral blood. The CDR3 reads CASSPPLAGGHNEQFF. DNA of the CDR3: TGTGCCAGCAGCCCGCCCCTAGCGGGGGGTCACAATGAGCAGTTCTTC.